These 11 T cell receptor beta chains were sequenced from one sample in a study of identical twins. In TCRdb, the 5' RACE reads were re-called with MiXCR into one record per CDR3 protein. The sample shows about 700,000 distinct CDR3 sequences, 8.5% to 9.5% of them seen only once. These data also formed part of another study, on yellow fever vaccine responses in identical twins.

Input material: PBMCs. These receptors came from a woman in her late teens or twenties in good health.

The sample holds a few counts of this clonotype. The V gene is TRBV20-1, the J gene TRBJ2-7; tentatively, D is TRBD2 (6 bases). The V gene lost 7 bases and the J gene lost 2 bases, with 12 bases spanning the gap. CDR3 length equals 12 residues. From germline, CDR1 is DFQATT and CDR2 SNEGSKA (reference sequence). The CDR3 DNA is TGCAGTGGGGGGGACGGACCCTACGAGCAGTACTTC. It specifies CSGGDGPYEQYF.

This clonotype came up a few times. The chain links TRBV6-5 to TRBJ2-3; D might be TRBD1 (5 bases). This CDR3 has 16 residues. V lost 0 bases and J lost 2, with 12 bases in between. CDR1 is MNHEY and CDR2 is SVGAGI in the germline V gene. The CDR3 is CASSYSKGVITDTQYF. The CDR3 coding sequence is TGTGCCAGCAGTTACTCGAAAGGGGTGATCACAGATACGCAGTATTTT.

The chain is built from TRBV4-3 and TRBJ2-3; D is perhaps TRBD1 or TRBD2 (6 bases each). V shed 0 bases and J shed 5 bases, with 9 bases lying between them. This CDR3 contains 14 residues. Germline CDR1 LGHNA, CDR2 YSLEER. CDR3 amino acids: CASSQERGEDTQYF. In DNA form, the CDR3 reads TGCGCCAGCAGCCAAGAAAGGGGGGAAGATACGCAGTATTTT.

The genes are TRBV11-1 and TRBJ2-1; the match to TRBD2 covers 13 bases. Trimming cost V 1 base and J 10 bases; bases outside gene matches: 13. The CDR3 sequence is 18 residues long. Germline assignment: CDR1 SGHAT and CDR2 FQDESV (reference sequence). The CDR3 protein is CASSLVPKTSGRPQEQFF. CDR3 DNA: TGTGCCAGCAGCTTAGTGCCCAAGACTAGCGGGAGGCCCCAGGAGCAGTTCTTC.

The chain carries TRBV7-3 and TRBJ2-5; 9 bases match TRBD1. V shed 4 bases and J 1 base; nucleotides not matched to a gene: 7. Germline V gene data show CDR1 as SGHTA and CDR2 as FQGTGA. This CDR3 is built from 16 residues. The CDR3 loop reads CASSSGSTGGQETQYF. The CDR3 bases are TGTGCCAGCAGCTCCGGTTCGACAGGGGGCCAAGAGACCCAGTACTTC.

This clonotype was counted at least ten times. This chain joins TRBV28 and TRBJ1-6; D not resolved. The CDR3 is made up of 16 amino acids. Trimming shortened V by 5 bases and J by 6 bases, and 17 bases separated the two germline ends. The germline V gene encodes CDR1 MDHEN and CDR2 SYDVKM. The CDR3 DNA follows: TGTGCCAGCAGTAGGCGGGAGGGCCCGGGTAATTCACCCCTCCACTTT. This translates into CASSRREGPGNSPLHF.

A few counts support this clonotype. The chain carries TRBV15 and TRBJ2-2, with D possibly matching TRBD1 (5 bases). The V gene lost 3 bases and the J gene lost 1 base, with 9 bases spanning the gap. The CDR3 runs 15 residues. The germline V gene encodes CDR1 LNHNV and CDR2 YYDKDF (reference sequence). The CDR3 protein is CATSRVQGNTGELFF. The CDR3 DNA reads as TGTGCCACCAGCAGGGTCCAGGGGAACACCGGGGAGCTGTTTTTT.

The genes are TRBV3-1 and TRBJ2-5; D is perhaps TRBD1 (5 bases). This CDR3 is 13 amino acids long. Trimming took 4 bases from V and 3 from J, leaving 9 bases between them. Germline V lookup: CDR1 LGHDT, CDR2 YNNKEL (reference sequence). CDR3 nucleotide sequence: TGTGCCAGCAGCCCCAGGGCCAAAGAGACCCAGTACTTC. Its protein is CASSPRAKETQYF.

The J gene is TRBJ2-3, the V gene TRBV12-3 or TRBV12-4; 7 bases align to TRBD2. The CDR3 has 17 amino acids. J lost 0 bases, V lost 2 bases, and 8 bases had no gene match. CDR3 sequence: CASSLSSSGTSTDTQYF. In nucleotides, the CDR3 is TGTGCCAGCAGTTTATCCTCTAGCGGTACTAGCACAGATACGCAGTATTTT.

J is TRBJ1-2 and V is TRBV6-1; D gene uncertain. CDR3 length: 14 amino acids. The V end lost 6 bases, the J end lost 4 bases, and 15 bases lay between the germline ends. Looked up from germline, CDR1 is MNHNS and CDR2 is SASEGT. The CDR3 coding sequence is TGTGCCAGCAGCCCCGGGGATTATTCCTATGGCTACACCTTC. This translates into CASSPGDYSYGYTF.

This clonotype was seen a few times. This rearrangement joins TRBV7-9 to TRBJ2-5, with D uncertain. The CDR3 contains 12 residues. Germline V lookup: CDR1 SEHNR, CDR2 FQNEAQ (reference sequence). V was cut by 7 bases and J by 4 bases, with 10 bases left in between. The CDR3 DNA sequence: TGTGCCAGCACCTCTTTGACAGAGACCCAGTACTTC. Protein product: CASTSLTETQYF.